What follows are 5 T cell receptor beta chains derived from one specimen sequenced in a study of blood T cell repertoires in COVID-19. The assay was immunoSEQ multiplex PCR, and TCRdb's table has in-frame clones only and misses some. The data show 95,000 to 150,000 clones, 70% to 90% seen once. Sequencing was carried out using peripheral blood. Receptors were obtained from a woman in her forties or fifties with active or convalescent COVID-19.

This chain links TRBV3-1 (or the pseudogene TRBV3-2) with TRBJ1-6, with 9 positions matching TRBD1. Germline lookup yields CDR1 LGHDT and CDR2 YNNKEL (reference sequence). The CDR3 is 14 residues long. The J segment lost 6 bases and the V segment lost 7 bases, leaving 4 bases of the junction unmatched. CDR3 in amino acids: CASNPTGGNSPLHF. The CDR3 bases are TGTGCCAGCAACCCGACAGGGGGTAATTCACCCCTCCACTTT.

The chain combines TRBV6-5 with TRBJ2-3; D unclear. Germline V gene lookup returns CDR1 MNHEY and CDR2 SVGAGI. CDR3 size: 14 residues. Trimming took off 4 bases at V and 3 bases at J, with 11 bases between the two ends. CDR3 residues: CASSLNFYTDTQYF. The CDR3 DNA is TGTGCCAGCAGTTTAAACTTCTATACAGATACGCAGTATTTT.

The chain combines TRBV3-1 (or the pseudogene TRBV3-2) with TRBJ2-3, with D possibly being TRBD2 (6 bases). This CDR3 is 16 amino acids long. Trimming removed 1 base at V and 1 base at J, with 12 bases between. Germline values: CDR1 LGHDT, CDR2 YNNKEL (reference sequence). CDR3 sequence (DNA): TGTGCCAGCAGCCAAGTCTCGGGACTTGGCACAGATACGCAGTATTTT. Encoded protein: CASSQVSGLGTDTQYF.

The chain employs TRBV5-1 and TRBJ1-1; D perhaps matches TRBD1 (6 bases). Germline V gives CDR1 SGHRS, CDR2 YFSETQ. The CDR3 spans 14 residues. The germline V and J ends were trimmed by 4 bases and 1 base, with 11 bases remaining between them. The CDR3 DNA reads TGCGCCAGCAGCCAACAACAGGGGAACACTGAAGCTTTCTTT. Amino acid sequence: CASSQQQGNTEAFF. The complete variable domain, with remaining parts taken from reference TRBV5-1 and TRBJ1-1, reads KAGVTQTPRYLIKTRGQQVTLSCSPISGHRSVSWYQQTPGQGLQFLFEYFSETQRNKGNFPGRFSGRQFSNSRSEMNVSTLELGDSALYLCASSQQQGNTEAFFGQGTRLTVV.

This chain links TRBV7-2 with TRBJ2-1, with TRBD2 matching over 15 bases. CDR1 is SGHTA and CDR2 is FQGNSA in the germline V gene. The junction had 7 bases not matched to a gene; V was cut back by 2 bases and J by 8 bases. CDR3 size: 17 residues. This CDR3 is CASSLSGLAGGIDEQFF. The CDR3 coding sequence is TGTGCCAGCAGCTTAAGCGGACTAGCGGGAGGGATCGATGAGCAGTTCTTC.